These 26 T cell receptor beta chains originate from one sample sequenced in a study of blood T cell repertoires in COVID-19. Profiling relied on immunoSEQ multiplex PCR, and the TCRdb table lists in-frame clones only, not all of them. Of tens of thousands of clones listed, about 82% are singletons. Sequences were obtained from peripheral blood. The receptors stem from a human donor in a cohort sampled during active COVID-19.

This clone has a single count. This chain links TRBV5-1 with TRBJ2-3, with 12 bases that match TRBD2. Per germline, CDR1 SGHRS and CDR2 YFSETQ. There are 17 residues in the CDR3. The trim removed 4 bases at V and 5 bases at J, leaving 11 bases unmatched. The CDR3 sequence: CASSRMTSGGGVDTQYF. The CDR3 region has the DNA TGCGCCAGCAGCCGAATGACTAGCGGGGGAGGGGTAGATACGCAGTATTTT.

The rearrangement joins TRBV6-5 to TRBJ2-7, with TRBD2 identical over 10 bases. CDR1 MNHEY and CDR2 SVGAGI come from the germline V gene. V trimming: 6 bases; J trimming: 5 bases; junction bases outside the gene matches: 4. This CDR3 region has 13 residues. CDR3 nucleotide sequence: TGTGCCAGCAGGGGGACTAGCGAGGACGAGCAGTACTTC. Encoded protein: CASRGTSEDEQYF.

The chain joins TRBV7-2 to TRBJ1-2, with D possibly being TRBD1 (6 bases). Trimming cost V 5 bases and J 5 bases, with 15 bases left between them. This CDR3 contains 14 residues. CDR1 is SGHTA, CDR2 FQGNSA, per germline. The CDR3 nucleotides are TGTGCCAGCAGCCCCCAGCGGACAGTTTATGGCTACACCTTC. It encodes CASSPQRTVYGYTF.

The rearrangement uses TRBV3-1 (or the pseudogene TRBV3-2) and TRBJ2-3; 8 bases are shared with TRBD2. The V gene's germline CDR1 is LGHDT and CDR2 YNNKEL (reference sequence). V was pared by 4 bases and J by 2 bases, with 11 bases of the junction left unmatched. The CDR3 is 17 amino acids. The CDR3, as DNA: TGTGCCAGCAGCCTCGCTGCAAGCGGGGGCTACACAGATACGCAGTATTTT. It translates to CASSLAASGGYTDTQYF.

V is TRBV30 and J is TRBJ2-5, with TRBD2 matching over 14 bases. Germline V CDR1 and CDR2: GTSNPN, SVGIG (reference sequence). J gave up 3 bases and V 4 bases, and 4 bases lay outside the gene matches. The CDR3 covers 15 residues. The CDR3 DNA reads as TGTGCCTGGATGACTAGCGGGGGGGCGGAAGAGACCCAGTACTTC. This encodes CAWMTSGGAEETQYF. The whole variable domain, remainder taken from reference TRBV30 and TRBJ2-5, is SQTIHQWPATLVQPVGSPLSLECTVEGTSNPNLYWYRQAAGRGLQLLFYSVGIGQISSEVPQNLSASRPQDRQFILSSKKLLLSDSGFYLCAWMTSGGAEETQYFGPGTRLLVL.

The V gene is TRBV5-6, the J gene TRBJ1-1; a possible D gene is TRBD1 (5 bases). V shed 3 bases and J shed 10 bases, with 10 bases lying between them. The CDR3 runs to 11 residues. Germline assignment: CDR1 SGHDT and CDR2 YYEEEE. The CDR3 DNA is TGTGCCAGCAGCTGGTTAGGGGTAGCTTTCTTT. This translates into CASSWLGVAFF.

This chain links TRBV5-1 with TRBJ2-7; 8 nucleotides line up with TRBD2. Germline CDR1 reads SGHRS; CDR2 reads YFSETQ. This CDR3 spans 14 amino acids. With 3 bases clipped from V and 0 bases from J, the junction kept 2 bases outside the gene matches. The CDR3 DNA is TGCGCCAGCAGCTATAGCGGGGACTCCTACGAGCAGTACTTC. Translated: CASSYSGDSYEQYF. Together with reference TRBV5-1 and TRBJ2-7, the CDR3 gives the full variable domain: KAGVTQTPRYLIKTRGQQVTLSCSPISGHRSVSWYQQTPGQGLQFLFEYFSETQRNKGNFPGRFSGRQFSNSRSEMNVSTLELGDSALYLCASSYSGDSYEQYFGPGTRLTVT.

The CDR3 protein is CASSSAGTEDTQYF. CDR3 sequence (DNA): TGTGCCAGCAGCTCGGCCGGGACAGAAGATACGCAGTATTTT. The rearrangement links TRBV27 to TRBJ2-3; 7 bases match TRBD1. This CDR3 contains 14 residues. The trim removed 6 bases at V and 5 bases at J, leaving 8 bases unmatched. CDR1 and CDR2 (germline): MNHEY, SMNVEV (reference sequence).

The gene calls are TRBV3-1 (or the pseudogene TRBV3-2) and TRBJ2-5; 7 bases fit TRBD2. CDR3 length: 15 amino acids. V was clipped by 4 bases and J by 4 bases; unmatched bases: 9. Germline V gene sequence: CDR1 LGHDT, CDR2 YNNKEL (reference sequence). CDR3 residues: CASSRKTSDGETQYF. The DNA of the CDR3 is TGTGCCAGCAGCCGAAAAACTAGCGACGGAGAGACCCAGTACTTC.

This sequence joins TRBV6-2 or TRBV6-3 and TRBJ1-2, with unresolved D. Germline lookup yields CDR1 MNHEY and CDR2 SVGEGT. The CDR3 has 12 amino acids. Trimming took off 7 bases at V and 4 bases at J, with 10 bases between the two ends. CDR3: CASTPLGYGYTF. The CDR3 nucleotides are TGTGCCAGCACCCCCCTCGGCTATGGCTACACCTTC.

The chain carries TRBV2 and TRBJ2-2; the D is unclear. The CDR3 runs to 14 residues. Germline loops: CDR1 SNHLY, CDR2 FYNNEI. V gave up 4 bases and J gave up 0 bases, with 6 bases separating them. CDR3 nucleotide sequence: TGTGCCAGCAGTGTGGCCCCGAACACCGGGGAGCTGTTTTTT. Protein: CASSVAPNTGELFF. The full variable domain, rest sourced from reference TRBV2 and TRBJ2-2, is EPEVTQTPSHQVTQMGQEVILRCVPISNHLYFYWYRQILGQKVEFLVSFYNNEISEKSEIFDDQFSVERPDGSNFTLKIRSTKLEDSAMYFCASSVAPNTGELFFGEGSRLTVL.

This clone was counted a single time. The chain joins TRBV9 to TRBJ2-3; D may be TRBD2 (7 bases). V lost 1 base and J 3 bases, leaving 12 bases between the germline ends. The CDR3 is 15 amino acids. In germline, CDR1 is SGDLS, CDR2 YYNGEE. Here the CDR3 reads CASSVRGAGTDTQYF. CDR3 sequence (DNA): TGTGCCAGCAGCGTACGGGGGGCAGGAACAGATACGCAGTATTTT.

The V call is TRBV9, the J call TRBJ2-1; the match to TRBD1 covers 7 bases. Losses at the gene ends were 4 bases for V and 7 bases for J; bases not matched to a gene: 2. Germline V gene data show CDR1 as SGDLS and CDR2 as YYNGEE. The CDR3 spans 12 residues. Here the CDR3 DNA reads TGTGCCAGCAGCTCGACAGGGAATGAGCAGTTCTTC. This codes for CASSSTGNEQFF.

The chain joins TRBV10-3 to TRBJ1-6; D is undetermined. This CDR3 comprises 17 residues. Germline V gene data show CDR1 as ENHRY and CDR2 as SYGVKD. V dropped 0 bases and J dropped 5 bases, with 14 bases sitting between them. In DNA form, the CDR3 reads TGTGCCATCAGTGAGTCCTCGGGGTACGGGGATAATTCACCCCTCCACTTT. It yields the protein CAISESSGYGDNSPLHF.

V is TRBV19 and J is TRBJ1-1; no clear D gene. The CDR3 is made up of 16 amino acids. Between the trimmed V and J ends, which lost 1 base and 6 bases, there was a span of 18 bases. Germline CDR1 reads LNHDA; CDR2 reads SQIVND (reference sequence). The CDR3 DNA reads as TGTGCCAGTAGTATAGCTCTCCTCAGTTCTGTCGCTGAAGCTTTCTTT. Protein: CASSIALLSSVAEAFF.

This clone was observed a handful of times. J is TRBJ2-5 and V is TRBV15, with 8 bases aligning to TRBD1. CDR3 length equals 14 residues. Trimming at V came to 1 base and at J to 6 bases, leaving 4 bases not matched to a gene. Germline V lookup: CDR1 LNHNV, CDR2 YYDKDF (reference sequence). The CDR3 nucleotides are TGTGCCACCAGCAGAGGACAGGGGACAAAGACCCAGTACTTC. This translates into CATSRGQGTKTQYF.

The chain employs TRBV5-4 and TRBJ1-1; 7 positions match TRBD1. The germline gives CDR1 SGHNT, CDR2 YYREEE (reference sequence). This CDR3 contains 15 residues. J lost 1 base, V lost 0 bases, and 3 bases had no gene match. In DNA, the CDR3 is TGTGCCAGCAGCTTGGACGACAGGGCGAACACTGAAGCTTTCTTT. Its translation is CASSLDDRANTEAFF.

This clone was counted a single time. This chain joins TRBV4-2 and TRBJ1-5; 7 nucleotides line up with TRBD1. Germline lookup yields CDR1 LGHNA and CDR2 YNFKEQ. The CDR3 runs 15 residues. Germline trimming cut 0 bases from V and 5 bases from J; bases unmatched to any gene: 4. Written as DNA, the CDR3 is TGTGCCAGCAGCCAAGATGACAGGGAAGATCAGCCCCAGCATTTT. Translation: CASSQDDREDQPQHF.

This clone is a singleton in its sample. The chain employs TRBV12-5 and TRBJ2-5, with a possible D match to TRBD1 (6 bases). This CDR3 contains 14 residues. Germline values: CDR1 LGHNT, CDR2 FRNRAP. With 0 bases removed from V and 6 bases from J, the gap between germline ends came to 11 bases. DNA for the CDR3: TGTGCTAGTGGTTTGGTCGCAGGGGTTCAGACCCAGTACTTC. Its protein is CASGLVAGVQTQYF.

The chain employs TRBV19 and TRBJ2-1; TRBD2 matches 9 bases. The CDR3 sequence is 18 residues long. CDR1 and CDR2 from the germline V gene are LNHDA and SQIVND (reference sequence). The junction had 15 bases not matched to a gene; V was cut back by 0 bases and J by 9 bases. The CDR3 DNA follows: TGTGCCAGTAGTATAGAAAGGGCTAGCGGGGCGGCTCGAGGTGAGCAGTTCTTC. Translation: CASSIERASGAARGEQFF.

This clone was seen a single time. The V call is TRBV4-1, the J call TRBJ1-2; D gene ambiguous. There are 14 residues in the CDR3. Germline V gives CDR1 MGHRA, CDR2 YSYEKL. V was trimmed by 4 bases and J by 4 bases, leaving 13 bases between them. For the CDR3, the DNA is TGCGCCAGCAGCCCAACGAGGGAAGGCTATGGCTACACCTTC. Amino acid sequence: CASSPTREGYGYTF.

V and J are TRBV3-1 (or the pseudogene TRBV3-2) and TRBJ1-2, with 10 bases identical to TRBD1. The length of the CDR3 is 16 residues. The germline V gene encodes CDR1 LGHDT and CDR2 YNNKEL (reference sequence). V trimming: 1 base; J trimming: 8 bases; junction bases outside the gene matches: 10. As DNA, the CDR3 is TGTGCCAGCAGCCAAGTACTCCGGACAGGGGGTGAAGGCTACACCTTC. It translates to CASSQVLRTGGEGYTF.

The V gene is TRBV5-1, the J gene TRBJ2-7; 10 bases agree with TRBD1. Trimming at V came to 3 bases and at J to 5 bases, leaving 11 bases not matched to a gene. The CDR3 is made up of 16 amino acids. Germline values: CDR1 SGHRS, CDR2 YFSETQ. CDR3 DNA sequence: TGCGCCAGCAGCTCCTGGGCGGGACAGGGGACCGACGAGCAGTACTTC. Protein sequence: CASSSWAGQGTDEQYF.

This chain links TRBV6-2 or TRBV6-3 with TRBJ2-7; D call uncertain. The CDR3 spans 12 residues. The germline V and J ends were trimmed by 3 bases and 2 bases, with 5 bases remaining between them. CDR1 is MNHEY and CDR2 is SVGEGT in the germline V gene. CDR3 DNA sequence: TGTGCCAGCAGTTATCGCGCCTACGAGCAGTACTTC. Protein: CASSYRAYEQYF.

The genes are TRBV28 and TRBJ1-2; D is unresolved. Trimming removed 5 bases at V and 1 base at J, with 5 bases between. Germline loops: CDR1 MDHEN, CDR2 SYDVKM. The CDR3 spans 12 residues. CDR3 loop: CASSQRNYGYTF. CDR3 sequence (DNA): TGTGCCAGCAGTCAGCGTAACTATGGCTACACCTTC.

The chain links TRBV5-5 to TRBJ1-2; 7 bases line up with TRBD1. The germline V gene has CDR1 SGHKS and CDR2 YYEKEE (reference sequence). The CDR3 has 16 amino acids. The J segment lost 2 bases and the V segment lost 1 base, leaving 8 bases of the junction unmatched. The CDR3 here is CASSLLGGSTNYGYTF. The CDR3 DNA is TGTGCCAGCAGCTTGCTAGGGGGCAGTACGAACTATGGCTACACCTTC.